The 14 T cell receptor beta chains listed next were all sequenced from one sample in a study of blood T cell repertoires in COVID-19. Assay used: immunoSEQ multiplex PCR; TCRdb lists only in-frame clones, some missing. The sample yields roughly 220,000 clones, just over 85% seen once. Sequencing was performed on PBMCs or T cells enriched from blood (not recorded which). Receptor source: a woman in her forties or fifties with acute COVID-19.

The V and J genes are TRBV7-2 and TRBJ2-7; 10 bases map to TRBD2. The V gene end was trimmed by 0 bases and the J gene end by 2 bases; junction bases not matched to a gene: 4. The CDR3 extends over 16 amino acids. Germline loops: CDR1 SGHTA, CDR2 FQGNSA. The CDR3 bases are TGTGCCAGCAGCTTAGCGGGGCTAGCGGGAGCCTACGAGCAGTACTTC. Translation gives CASSLAGLAGAYEQYF. Supplemented by reference TRBV7-2 and TRBJ2-7, the full variable domain reads GAGVSQSPSNKVTEKGKDVELRCDPISGHTALYWYRQSLGQGLEFLIYFQGNSAPDKSGLPSDRFSAERTGGSVSTLTIQRTQQEDSAVYLCASSLAGLAGAYEQYFGPGTRLTVT.

This clone was observed once. The rearrangement joins TRBV10-3 to TRBJ1-2, with 8 bases aligning to TRBD1. The CDR3 length is 16 residues. Germline CDR1 and CDR2: ENHRY and SYGVKD. V shed 7 bases, J shed 6 bases, and the junction held 16 bases outside the gene matches. CDR3 nucleotide sequence: TGTGCCATCAACAGATCGGACAGGGCGGGGGAGAATGGCTACACCTTC. It is translated as CAINRSDRAGENGYTF.

The chain links TRBV6-5 to TRBJ1-3; possible D gene TRBD1, 5 bases. The length of the CDR3 is 12 residues. V shed 11 bases and J shed 2 bases, with 10 bases lying between them. CDR1 and CDR2 from the germline V gene are MNHEY and SVGAGI. The CDR3 protein is CAWRGAGNTIYF. CDR3 nucleotide sequence: TGTGCCTGGAGGGGTGCTGGAAACACCATATATTTT.

This clone was counted a single time. V is TRBV5-5 and J is TRBJ1-1, with D possibly matching TRBD1 (5 bases). The CDR3 runs 13 residues. CDR1 SGHKS and CDR2 YYEKEE come from the germline V gene (reference sequence). V was cut by 4 bases and J by 1 base, with 8 bases left in between. In DNA form, the CDR3 reads TGTGCCAGCAGCCTCGGGGGGAACACTGAAGCTTTCTTT. Amino acids: CASSLGGNTEAFF.

This chain links TRBV27 with TRBJ2-1; D is ambiguous. The CDR3 covers 12 residues. V was pared by 1 base and J by 5 bases, with 3 bases between. Germline assignment: CDR1 MNHEY and CDR2 SMNVEV (reference sequence). The CDR3 here is CASSLYNNEQFF. CDR3 nucleotide sequence: TGTGCCAGCAGTTTATATAACAATGAGCAGTTCTTC.

This chain connects TRBV10-3 to TRBJ1-1; 7 nucleotides line up with TRBD1. V was clipped by 4 bases and J by 1 base; unmatched bases: 3. This CDR3 is 14 amino acids long. Germline CDR1 and CDR2: ENHRY and SYGVKD. The CDR3 DNA reads as TGTGCCATCAGTGGGGGACAGAGGAACACTGAAGCTTTCTTT. Amino acid sequence: CAISGGQRNTEAFF.

The chain links TRBV6-4 to TRBJ2-3, with 13 nucleotides matching TRBD2. V lost 4 bases and J lost 5; bases outside the gene matches: 18. The CDR3 totals 20 residues. The germline V gene encodes CDR1 MRHNA and CDR2 SNTAGT. The CDR3 DNA follows: TGTGCCAGCAGTGCCGCACTAGCGGGAGGGCTAACCCCCGTCGGAGATACGCAGTATTTT. Amino acids: CASSAALAGGLTPVGDTQYF.

The chain is built from TRBV27 and TRBJ1-5; unclear D gene. This CDR3 is 15 amino acids long. Per the germline V gene, CDR1 is MNHEY and CDR2 is SMNVEV (reference sequence). V shed 4 bases and J shed 2 bases, with 12 bases lying between them. CDR3 sequence reads: CASSSSGLRNQPQHF. The CDR3 DNA reads TGTGCCAGCAGTTCCTCTGGGCTTCGCAATCAGCCCCAGCATTTT.

This sequence joins TRBV2 and TRBJ2-1; tentative D call: TRBD2 (6 bases). Germline V CDR1 and CDR2: SNHLY, FYNNEI. CDR3 length: 14 amino acids. V was shortened by 2 bases and J by 8 bases, with 13 bases between the two germline ends. CDR3 sequence reads: CASSEPTSLDEQFF. Written as DNA, the CDR3 is TGTGCCAGCAGTGAACCGACTAGTTTAGATGAGCAGTTCTTC.

The chain links TRBV4-2 to TRBJ2-2; 9 bases match TRBD2. CDR1 and CDR2 from the germline V gene are LGHNA and YNFKEQ. V shed 1 base, J shed 8 bases, and the junction held 11 bases outside the gene matches. The CDR3 has 17 amino acids. CDR3 nucleotide sequence: TGTGCCAGCAGCCAAGTCCTAGCGGGGACCCTCGGTGGGGAGCTGTTTTTT. It specifies CASSQVLAGTLGGELFF.

The chain is built from TRBV6-5 and TRBJ1-5, with 9 bases lining up with TRBD1. CDR3 length: 15 residues. Germline values: CDR1 MNHEY, CDR2 SVGAGI. Germline trimming cut 2 bases from V and 4 bases from J; bases unmatched to any gene: 3. The CDR3 bases are TGTGCCAGCAGTTACGACGGGACAGGGAATCAGCCCCAGCATTTT. Translated, it gives CASSYDGTGNQPQHF.

The V gene is TRBV5-4, the J gene TRBJ2-7, with D possibly matching TRBD1 (5 bases). CDR3 size: 13 residues. CDR1 SGHNT and CDR2 YYREEE come from the germline V gene (reference sequence). V lost 2 bases to trimming and J lost 0 bases, with 6 bases between them. The CDR3 region has the DNA TGTGCCAGCAGCTTCCAGGGCTCCTACGAGCAGTACTTC. Amino acid sequence: CASSFQGSYEQYF.

The gene calls are TRBV4-2 and TRBJ2-7, with 8 bases identical to TRBD2. CDR3 length equals 16 residues. Losses at the gene ends were 4 bases for V and 4 bases for J; bases not matched to a gene: 12. Germline V gives CDR1 LGHNA, CDR2 YNFKEQ. The CDR3 reads CASSLGRGSVLYEQYF. The CDR3 region has the DNA TGTGCCAGCAGCCTCGGGAGGGGTTCGGTTCTATACGAGCAGTACTTC.

The chain joins TRBV27 to TRBJ2-7, with 12 bases identical to TRBD2. The CDR3 extends over 18 amino acids. V was pared by 3 bases and J by 6 bases, with 15 bases of the junction left unmatched. Germline V gene lookup returns CDR1 MNHEY and CDR2 SMNVEV (reference sequence). The CDR3, as DNA: TGTGCCAGCAGTTTTAACCCCCCGGCTAGCGGGAGGGCCGTCGAGCAGTACTTC. Encoded protein: CASSFNPPASGRAVEQYF.